What follows are 4 T cell receptor beta chains derived from one specimen sequenced in a study of blood T cell repertoires in COVID-19. Here immunoSEQ multiplex PCR was the method, and the copy in TCRdb shows in-frame clones only, minus some. This repertoire shows 150,000 to 200,000 clones, 81% found once; its top ten account for around 5.1%. Sequencing used PBMCs or T cells enriched from blood (not recorded which). The receptors stem from a middle-aged woman with acute COVID-19.

This sequence joins TRBV13 and TRBJ1-5, with a weak D call TRBD1 (5 bases). Germline values: CDR1 PRHDT, CDR2 FYEKMQ (reference sequence). The V gene lost 5 bases and the J gene lost 3 bases, with 11 bases spanning the gap. This CDR3 has 14 amino acids. CDR3 DNA: TGTGCCAGCAGCGCTGGGGGGATCAATCAGCCCCAGCATTTT. Protein: CASSAGGINQPQHF.

This clone is deemed large. The rearrangement joins TRBV6-5 to TRBJ1-6, with D maybe TRBD1 (6 bases). The V and J ends lost 7 bases and 5 bases respectively, with 12 bases between them. The CDR3 contains 14 residues. Germline V lookup: CDR1 MNHEY, CDR2 SVGAGI. CDR3 DNA: TGTGCCAGCACTGCCACAGGGAATAATTCACCCCTCCACTTT. It is translated as CASTATGNNSPLHF.

This clone has only a few counts. The genes are TRBV21-1 and TRBJ1-5; TRBD1 is taken as the D call from the table, unchecked against the DNA. TRBV21-1 is designated a pseudogene. The CDR3 covers 17 residues. The CDR3 region has the DNA TGTGCCAGCAGCAAAGGCGGTAAACAGGGGGCTTATCAGCCCCAGCATTTT. This codes for CASSKGGKQGAYQPQHF.

The V and J genes are TRBV11-2 and TRBJ2-1; D unresolved. The CDR3 runs 11 residues. V was clipped by 2 bases and J by 9 bases, with 5 bases between them. Germline V gene lookup returns CDR1 SGHAT and CDR2 FQNNGV. The CDR3 region has the DNA TGTGCCAGCAGCTTAAACAGTGAGCAGTTCTTC. This gives the protein CASSLNSEQFF.